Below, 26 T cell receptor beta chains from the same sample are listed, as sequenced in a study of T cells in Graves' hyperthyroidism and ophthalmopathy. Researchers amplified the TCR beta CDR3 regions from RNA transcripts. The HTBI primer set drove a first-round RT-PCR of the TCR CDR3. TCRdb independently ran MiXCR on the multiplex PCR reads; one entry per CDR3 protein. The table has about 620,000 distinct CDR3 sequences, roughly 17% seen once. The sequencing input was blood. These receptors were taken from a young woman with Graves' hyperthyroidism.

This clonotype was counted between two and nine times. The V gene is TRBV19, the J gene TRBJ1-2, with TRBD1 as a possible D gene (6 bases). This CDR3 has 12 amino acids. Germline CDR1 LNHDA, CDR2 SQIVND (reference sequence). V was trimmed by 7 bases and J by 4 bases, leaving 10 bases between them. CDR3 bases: TGTGCCAGTACCCAGGGGAGCTATGGCTACACCTTC. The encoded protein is CASTQGSYGYTF.

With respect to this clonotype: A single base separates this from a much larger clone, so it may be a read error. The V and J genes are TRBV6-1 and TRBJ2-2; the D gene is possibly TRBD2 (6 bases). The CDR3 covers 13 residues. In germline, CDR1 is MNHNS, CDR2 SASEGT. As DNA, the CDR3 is TGTGCCAGCAGTGAATTTCAGACCGGGGGGCTGTTTTTT. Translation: CASSEFQTGGLFF.

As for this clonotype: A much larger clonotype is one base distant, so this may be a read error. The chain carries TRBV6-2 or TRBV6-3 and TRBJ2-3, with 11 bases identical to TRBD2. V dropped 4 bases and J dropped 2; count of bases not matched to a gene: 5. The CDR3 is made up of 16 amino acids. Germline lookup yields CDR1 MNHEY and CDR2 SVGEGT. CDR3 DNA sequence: TGTGCCAGCAGTTCCGGGACTAGCGGACTCACAGATACGCAGTATTTT. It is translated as CASSSGTSGLTDTQYF.

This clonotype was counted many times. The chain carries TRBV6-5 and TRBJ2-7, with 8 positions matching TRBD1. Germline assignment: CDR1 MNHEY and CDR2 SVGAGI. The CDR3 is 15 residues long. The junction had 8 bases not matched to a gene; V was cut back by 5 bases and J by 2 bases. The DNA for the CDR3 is TGTGCCAGCAGTACTCCCGGGACAGGAGCCTACGAGCAGTACTTC. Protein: CASSTPGTGAYEQYF.

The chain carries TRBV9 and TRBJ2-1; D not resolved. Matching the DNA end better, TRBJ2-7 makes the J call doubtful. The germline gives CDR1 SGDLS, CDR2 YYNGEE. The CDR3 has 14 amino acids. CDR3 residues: CASSGHNSYNEQYF. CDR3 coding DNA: TGTGCCAGCAGCGGGCACAACTCCTACAATGAGCAGTACTTC.

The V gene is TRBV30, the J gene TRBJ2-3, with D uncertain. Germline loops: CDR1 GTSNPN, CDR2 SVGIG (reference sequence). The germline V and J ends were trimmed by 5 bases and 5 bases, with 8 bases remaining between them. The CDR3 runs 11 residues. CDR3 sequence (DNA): TGTGCCTGGGCCGAGGAAGATACGCAGTATTTT. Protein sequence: CAWAEEDTQYF. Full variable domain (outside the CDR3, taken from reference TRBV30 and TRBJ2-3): SQTIHQWPATLVQPVGSPLSLECTVEGTSNPNLYWYRQAAGRGLQLLFYSVGIGQISSEVPQNLSASRPQDRQFILSSKKLLLSDSGFYLCAWAEEDTQYFGPGTRLTVL.

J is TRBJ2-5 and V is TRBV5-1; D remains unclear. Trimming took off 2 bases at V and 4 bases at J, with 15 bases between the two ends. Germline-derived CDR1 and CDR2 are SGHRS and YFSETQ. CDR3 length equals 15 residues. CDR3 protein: CASSFNKGQAETQYF. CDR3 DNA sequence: TGCGCCAGCAGCTTTAACAAAGGCCAGGCAGAGACCCAGTACTTC.

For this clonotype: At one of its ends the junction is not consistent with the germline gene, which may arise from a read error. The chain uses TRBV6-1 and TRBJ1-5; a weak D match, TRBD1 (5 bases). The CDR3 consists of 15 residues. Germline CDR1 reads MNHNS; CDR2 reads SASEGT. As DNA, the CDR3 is TGTGCCAGCAGCGAAGACGGGGGTAGGAATCAGCCCCAGCATTTT. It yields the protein CASSEDGGRNQPQHF.

The CDR3 spells CASSLTGFLGYTF. The CDR3 nucleotides read TGTGCCAGCAGTTTAACTGGGTTCCTTGGCTACACCTTC. The chain uses TRBV28 and TRBJ1-2; D gene ambiguous. Germline CDR1 reads MDHEN; CDR2 reads SYDVKM. V gave up 2 bases and J gave up 7 bases, with 11 bases separating them. This CDR3 comprises 13 residues.

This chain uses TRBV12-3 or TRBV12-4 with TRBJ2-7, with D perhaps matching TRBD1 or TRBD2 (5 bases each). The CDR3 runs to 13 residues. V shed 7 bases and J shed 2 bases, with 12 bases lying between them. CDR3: CASTRDGPYEQYF. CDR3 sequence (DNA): TGTGCCAGCACCCGGGACGGACCCTACGAGCAGTACTTC.

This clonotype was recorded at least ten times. This CDR3 is CSVGGLAGVHEQYF. The CDR3 bases are TGCAGCGTTGGGGGACTAGCGGGAGTCCACGAGCAGTACTTC. The chain recombines TRBV29-1 with TRBJ2-7, with 14 nucleotides matching TRBD2. With 4 bases clipped from V and 5 bases from J, the junction kept 4 bases outside the gene matches. Germline CDR1 SQVTM, CDR2 ANQGSEA. The CDR3 consists of 14 residues.

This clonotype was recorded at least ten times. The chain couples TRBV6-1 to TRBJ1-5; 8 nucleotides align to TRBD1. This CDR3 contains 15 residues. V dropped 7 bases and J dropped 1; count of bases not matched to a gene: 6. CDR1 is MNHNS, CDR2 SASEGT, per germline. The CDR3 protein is CASTGQGISNQPQHF. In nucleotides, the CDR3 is TGTGCCAGCACCGGACAGGGAATAAGCAATCAGCCCCAGCATTTT.

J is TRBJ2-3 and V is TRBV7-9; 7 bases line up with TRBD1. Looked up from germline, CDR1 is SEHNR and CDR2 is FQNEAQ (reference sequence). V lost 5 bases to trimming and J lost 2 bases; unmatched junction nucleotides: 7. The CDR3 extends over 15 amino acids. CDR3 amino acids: CASSLGQRATDTQYF. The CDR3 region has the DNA TGTGCCAGCAGCCTGGGACAGAGAGCCACAGATACGCAGTATTTT.

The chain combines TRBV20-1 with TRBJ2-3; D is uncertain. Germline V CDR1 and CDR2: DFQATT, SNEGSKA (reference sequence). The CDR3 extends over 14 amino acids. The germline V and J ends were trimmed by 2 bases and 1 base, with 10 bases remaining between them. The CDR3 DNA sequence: TGCAGTGCTAGACAGGCCCTCGGCACAGATACGCAGTATTTT. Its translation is CSARQALGTDTQYF.

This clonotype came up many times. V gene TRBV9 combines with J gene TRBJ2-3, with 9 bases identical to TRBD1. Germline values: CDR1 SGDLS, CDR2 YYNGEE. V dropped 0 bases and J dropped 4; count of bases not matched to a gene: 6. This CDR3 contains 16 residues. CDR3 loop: CASSVARDRVADTQYF. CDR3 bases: TGTGCCAGCAGCGTAGCAAGGGACAGGGTGGCAGATACGCAGTATTTT.

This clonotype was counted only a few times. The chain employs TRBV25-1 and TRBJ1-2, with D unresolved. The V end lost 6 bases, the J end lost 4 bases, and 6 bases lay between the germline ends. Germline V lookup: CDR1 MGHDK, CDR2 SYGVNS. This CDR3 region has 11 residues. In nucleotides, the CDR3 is TGTGCCAGCAGCGGTATCTATGGCTACACCTTC. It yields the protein CASSGIYGYTF.

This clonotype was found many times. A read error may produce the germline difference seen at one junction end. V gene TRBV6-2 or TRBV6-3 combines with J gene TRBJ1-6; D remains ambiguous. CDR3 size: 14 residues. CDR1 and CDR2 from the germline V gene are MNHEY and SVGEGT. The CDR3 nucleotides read TGTGCCAGCAGTGACTCAACACCGAATTCACCCCTCCACTTT. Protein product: CASSDSTPNSPLHF.

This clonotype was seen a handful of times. In nucleotides, the CDR3 is TGTGCCAGCAGTTTATCCGAAGGCTACGAGCAGTACTTC. This translates into CASSLSEGYEQYF. The genes are TRBV27 and TRBJ2-7; the D is unclear. CDR1 and CDR2 (germline): MNHEY, SMNVEV (reference sequence). Between the trimmed V and J ends, which lost 0 bases and 3 bases, there was a span of 6 bases. CDR3 length: 13 residues.

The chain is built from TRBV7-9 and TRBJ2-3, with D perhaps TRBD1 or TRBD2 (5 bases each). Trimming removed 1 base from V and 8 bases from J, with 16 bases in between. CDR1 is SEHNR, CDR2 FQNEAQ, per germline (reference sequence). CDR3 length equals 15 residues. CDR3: CASSLGGTSGVTQYF. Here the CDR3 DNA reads TGTGCCAGCAGCTTAGGAGGGACCAGTGGTGTTACGCAGTATTTT.

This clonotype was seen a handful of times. CDR3 nucleotides: TGTGCCAGCAGCGCCTTTGGACTAGCGGGAGGATCCAGGGACGAGCAGTACTTC. Its translation is CASSAFGLAGGSRDEQYF. This sequence joins TRBV9 and TRBJ2-7, with 14 nucleotides matching TRBD2. The CDR3 is made up of 18 amino acids. CDR1 and CDR2 (germline): SGDLS, YYNGEE. After removal of 3 bases from V and 5 bases from J, the junction contained 13 bases not matched to a gene.

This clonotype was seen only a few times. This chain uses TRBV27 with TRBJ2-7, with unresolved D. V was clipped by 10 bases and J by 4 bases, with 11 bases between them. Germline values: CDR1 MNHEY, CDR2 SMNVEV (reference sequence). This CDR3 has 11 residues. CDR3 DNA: TGTGCCATCAAGATAGGGTACGAGCAGTACTTC. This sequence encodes CAIKIGYEQYF.

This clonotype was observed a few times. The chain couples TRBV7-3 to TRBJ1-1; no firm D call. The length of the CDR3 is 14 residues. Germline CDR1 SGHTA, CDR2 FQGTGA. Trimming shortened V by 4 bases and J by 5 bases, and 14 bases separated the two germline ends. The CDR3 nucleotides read TGTGCCAGCAGCTCGGAAGGGCGAAGGACTGAAGCTTTCTTT. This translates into CASSSEGRRTEAFF.

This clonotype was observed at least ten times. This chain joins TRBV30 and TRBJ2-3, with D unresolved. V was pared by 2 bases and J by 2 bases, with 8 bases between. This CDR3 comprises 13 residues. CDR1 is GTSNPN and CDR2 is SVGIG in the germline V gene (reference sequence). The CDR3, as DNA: TGTGCCTGGAGTCTGGGGATCACAGATACGCAGTATTTT. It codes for CAWSLGITDTQYF.

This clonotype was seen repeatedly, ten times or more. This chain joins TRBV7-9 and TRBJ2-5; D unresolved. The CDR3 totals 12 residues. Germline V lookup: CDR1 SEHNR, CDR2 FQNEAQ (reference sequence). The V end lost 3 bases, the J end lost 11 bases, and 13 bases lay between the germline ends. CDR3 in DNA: TGTGCCAGCAGCTTCGGTTCAACTGTTCAGTACTTC. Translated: CASSFGSTVQYF.

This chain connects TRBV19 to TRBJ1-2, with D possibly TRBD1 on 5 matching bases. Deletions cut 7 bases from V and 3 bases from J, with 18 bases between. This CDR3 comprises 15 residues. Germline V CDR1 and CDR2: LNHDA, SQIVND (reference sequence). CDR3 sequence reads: CASTDGGGEDYGYTF. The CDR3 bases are TGTGCCAGTACCGATGGGGGGGGGGAAGACTATGGCTACACCTTC. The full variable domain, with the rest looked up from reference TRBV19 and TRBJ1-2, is DGGITQSPKYLFRKEGQNVTLSCEQNLNHDAMYWYRQDPGQGLRLIYYSQIVNDFQKGDIAEGYSVSREKKESFPLTVTSAQKNPTAFYLCASTDGGGEDYGYTFGSGTRLTVV.

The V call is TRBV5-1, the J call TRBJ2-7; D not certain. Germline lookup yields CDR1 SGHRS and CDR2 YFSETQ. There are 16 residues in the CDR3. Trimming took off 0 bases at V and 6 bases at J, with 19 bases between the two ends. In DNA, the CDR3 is TGCGCCAGCAGCTTGGAAGGGTACCAGATCTCTGGCGAGCAGTACTTC. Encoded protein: CASSLEGYQISGEQYF.